This T cell receptor beta chain derives from a study of cytomegalovirus exposure and HLA in healthy donors. From germline, CDR1 is SQVTM and CDR2 ANQGSEA. V lost 4 bases and J lost 1, with 10 bases in between. There are 13 residues in the CDR3. General study points: Reports showed the classifier diagnosing cytomegalovirus status with high specificity and sensitivity.

Assay used: immunoSEQ multiplex PCR; TCRdb lists only in-frame clones, some missing. The sample has roughly 64,000 clones; around 95% are singletons. Concerning this clone: Its antigen is unidentified.

What was sequenced was PBMCs. The chain is built from TRBV29-1 and TRBJ1-1; D is possibly TRBD1 (5 bases). The sequence derives from a young woman in good health and CMV-seropositive. The CDR3 region is CSVVTGPNTEAFF. CDR3 nucleotide sequence: TGCAGCGTTGTTACAGGACCGAACACTGAAGCTTTCTTT.